The 22 T cell receptor beta chains given below trace back to one sample, sequenced in a study of control samples from healthy donors and cancer patients. Data came from immunoSEQ multiplex PCR; TCRdb stores just in-frame clones and leaves some out. This sample has approximately 150,000 clones, with under 96% found just once. Sequencing input: blood. Receptors originate from a woman aged 25 to 39 in good health.

This sequence joins TRBV4-2 and TRBJ2-7; 9 nucleotides align to TRBD2. V was pared by 0 bases and J by 7 bases, with 4 bases of the junction left unmatched. The CDR3 is 14 amino acids. Germline CDR1 LGHNA, CDR2 YNFKEQ. CDR3 region: CASSQDLLAGEQYF. For the CDR3, the DNA is TGTGCCAGCAGCCAAGATCTACTAGCGGGTGAGCAGTACTTC.

This clone was observed once. The CDR3 sequence: CASILGGLGEAFF. The CDR3 DNA reads as TGTGCCAGCATCCTAGGGGGTTTGGGCGAAGCTTTCTTT. The chain carries TRBV12-3 or TRBV12-4 and TRBJ1-1; D perhaps matches TRBD1 (6 bases). The V end lost 7 bases, the J end lost 8 bases, and 17 bases lay between the germline ends. This CDR3 has 13 amino acids.

The V and J genes are TRBV5-6 and TRBJ1-2, with 7 bases aligning to TRBD1. V trimming: 5 bases; J trimming: 3 bases; junction bases outside the gene matches: 7. The V gene's germline CDR1 is SGHDT and CDR2 YYEEEE. The CDR3 loop spans 14 amino acids. CDR3 amino acids: CASSSGDRDYGYTF. The DNA for the CDR3 is TGTGCCAGCAGTTCCGGCGACAGGGACTATGGCTACACCTTC.

The chain carries TRBV7-9 and TRBJ2-1; D may be TRBD2 (6 bases). CDR1 SEHNR and CDR2 FQNEAQ come from the germline V gene (reference sequence). V was shortened by 0 bases and J by 3 bases, with 9 bases between the two germline ends. The CDR3 contains 15 residues. CDR3 region: CASSLAGGNYNEQFF. The DNA of the CDR3 is TGTGCCAGCAGCTTAGCCGGCGGGAACTACAATGAGCAGTTCTTC.

This rearrangement joins TRBV5-1 to TRBJ2-1, with 10 bases aligning to TRBD1. V gave up 0 bases and J gave up 6 bases; unmatched junction bases: 6. CDR3 size: 16 residues. In germline, CDR1 is SGHRS, CDR2 YFSETQ. CDR3 bases: TGCGCCAGCAGCTTGGGGGGACAGGGGTCTGGCAATGAGCAGTTCTTC. Translating gives CASSLGGQGSGNEQFF.

The chain recombines TRBV7-6 with TRBJ1-3; no clear D gene. The CDR3 length is 17 residues. Germline-derived CDR1 and CDR2 are SGHVS and FNYEAQ. Trimming stripped 1 base from V and 0 bases from J, with 13 bases between. The CDR3 here is CASSLETEAYSGNTIYF. In nucleotides, the CDR3 is TGTGCCAGCAGCTTAGAGACGGAGGCGTACTCTGGAAACACCATATATTTT.

This chain joins TRBV2 and TRBJ2-5; 9 bases line up with TRBD1. CDR1 is SNHLY, CDR2 FYNNEI, per germline. Losses at the gene ends were 6 bases for V and 1 base for J; bases not matched to a gene: 6. This CDR3 contains 15 residues. CDR3 nucleotides: TGTGCCAGCAGAAACAGGGGGCTAGGCCAAGAGACCCAGTACTTC. It codes for CASRNRGLGQETQYF.

DNA of the CDR3: TGTGCCAGCAGTACCCCGGGGACGGGACAGCCCCAGCATTTT. It specifies CASSTPGTGQPQHF. This chain uses TRBV28 with TRBJ1-5, with a tentative D call TRBD1 (5 bases). The CDR3 is made up of 14 amino acids. Per germline, CDR1 MDHEN and CDR2 SYDVKM. Trimming pared 5 bases from V and 7 bases from J, leaving 15 bases between.

The V and J genes are TRBV13 and TRBJ2-1; TRBD1 is a possible D gene (5 bases). Germline-derived CDR1 and CDR2 are PRHDT and FYEKMQ (reference sequence). Trimming cost V 2 bases and J 1 base, with 12 bases left between them. The CDR3 totals 16 residues. The CDR3: CASSLNVGPSYNEQFF. Here the CDR3 DNA reads TGTGCCAGCAGCTTAAATGTGGGGCCGTCCTACAATGAGCAGTTCTTC.

This clone is a singleton in its sample. The rearrangement links TRBV11-2 to TRBJ1-1; no clear D. CDR1 is SGHAT, CDR2 FQNNGV, per germline. The CDR3 has 12 residues. Trimming removed 3 bases at V and 5 bases at J, with 7 bases between. The CDR3 nucleotides read TGTGCCAGCAGCTTCGGGAGTACTGAAGCTTTCTTT. Residues: CASSFGSTEAFF. Full variable domain (outside the CDR3, taken from reference TRBV11-2 and TRBJ1-1): EAGVAQSPRYKIIEKRQSVAFWCNPISGHATLYWYQQILGQGPKLLIQFQNNGVVDDSQLPKDRFSAERLKGVDSTLKIQPAKLEDSAVYLCASSFGSTEAFFGQGTRLTVV.

In this sample, this clone turned up once. Here the CDR3 DNA reads TGTGCCAGCAGCTTGCAGGATACGCAGTATTTT. It codes for CASSLQDTQYF. The rearrangement links TRBV5-8 to TRBJ2-3, with D hard to call. Germline lookup yields CDR1 SGHTS and CDR2 YDEGEE. V was trimmed by 1 base and J by 6 bases, leaving 3 bases between them. The CDR3 runs to 11 residues.

In its sample, this clone was seen many times. The rearrangement joins TRBV7-3 to TRBJ2-3, with 12 bases identical to TRBD2. This CDR3 comprises 16 residues. V dropped 2 bases and J dropped 6; count of bases not matched to a gene: 6. CDR1 is SGHTA, CDR2 FQGTGA, per germline. Here the CDR3 reads CASSLGPLAGGDTQYF. Written as DNA, the CDR3 is TGTGCCAGCAGCTTAGGTCCCCTAGCGGGAGGGGATACGCAGTATTTT.

The J gene is TRBJ1-4, the V gene TRBV6-6; a possible D gene is TRBD1 (5 bases). CDR1 MNHNY and CDR2 SVGAGI come from the germline V gene (reference sequence). V was cut by 0 bases and J by 6 bases, with 8 bases left in between. The CDR3 contains 14 residues. The CDR3 DNA reads TGTGCCAGCAGTTACTCGCCAGGGTATGAAAAACTGTTTTTT. Translation: CASSYSPGYEKLFF.

As regards this clone: The same CDR3 arises from other DNA sequences in this sample as well. The chain employs TRBV14 and TRBJ1-1, with D uncertain. There are 13 residues in the CDR3. V was clipped by 0 bases and J by 2 bases, with 4 bases between them. The germline CDR1 and CDR2 sequences are SGHDN and FVKESK. DNA of the CDR3: TGTGCCAGCAGCCAAGACCTAAACACTGAAGCTTTCTTT. The encoded protein is CASSQDLNTEAFF.

V usage is TRBV7-3 and J usage is TRBJ1-1; TRBD1 is a possible D gene (5 bases). The CDR3 consists of 15 residues. Looked up from germline, CDR1 is SGHTA and CDR2 is FQGTGA. Trimming pared 6 bases from V and 0 bases from J, leaving 14 bases between. CDR3 bases: TGTGCCAGCAGTCCACAGGCTAAACTGAACACTGAAGCTTTCTTT. Its protein is CASSPQAKLNTEAFF.

The chain joins TRBV29-1 to TRBJ2-1; TRBD2 matches at 9 bases. From germline, CDR1 is SQVTM and CDR2 ANQGSEA. The CDR3 covers 16 residues. Trimming took 3 bases from V and 1 from J; bases not matched to a gene: 7. CDR3 sequence (DNA): TGCAGCGTTGAGGCTCCGGGACTAGCTTCCTACAATGAGCAGTTCTTC. Encoded protein: CSVEAPGLASYNEQFF.

The chain combines TRBV5-1 with TRBJ1-6; a weak D match, TRBD1 (5 bases). Trimming pared 0 bases from V and 7 bases from J, leaving 14 bases between. From germline, CDR1 is SGHRS and CDR2 YFSETQ. CDR3 length: 16 amino acids. CDR3 in DNA: TGCGCCAGCAGCTTGGCCGGGACGGCCTGGAATTCACCCCTCCACTTT. Its translation is CASSLAGTAWNSPLHF.

This sequence joins TRBV6-5 and TRBJ1-1; D may be TRBD1 (6 bases). V was shortened by 5 bases and J by 1 base, with 11 bases between the two germline ends. CDR3 length equals 14 residues. The germline V gene has CDR1 MNHEY and CDR2 SVGAGI. In DNA, the CDR3 is TGTGCCAGCAGTCCCGGGGGCTGGAACACTGAAGCTTTCTTT. This sequence encodes CASSPGGWNTEAFF.

The chain employs TRBV5-1 and TRBJ2-1; D is ambiguous. Germline V gene sequence: CDR1 SGHRS, CDR2 YFSETQ. The CDR3 loop spans 14 amino acids. V lost 0 bases and J lost 5, with 9 bases in between. In nucleotides, the CDR3 is TGCGCCAGCAGCTTGGGGGCAGTTGACAATGAGCAGTTCTTC. This gives the protein CASSLGAVDNEQFF. Supplemented by reference TRBV5-1 and TRBJ2-1, the full variable domain reads KAGVTQTPRYLIKTRGQQVTLSCSPISGHRSVSWYQQTPGQGLQFLFEYFSETQRNKGNFPGRFSGRQFSNSRSEMNVSTLELGDSALYLCASSLGAVDNEQFFGPGTRLTVL.

V and J are TRBV5-1 and TRBJ1-3, with D unresolved. V lost 4 bases and J lost 1, with 9 bases in between. This CDR3 has 14 residues. Per the germline V gene, CDR1 is SGHRS and CDR2 is YFSETQ. The CDR3 region has the DNA TGCGCCAGCAGCCTCGGATTATCTGGAAACACCATATATTTT. It codes for CASSLGLSGNTIYF.

This sequence joins TRBV30 and TRBJ2-3; D might be TRBD1 or TRBD2, each matching 5 bases. The germline gives CDR1 GTSNPN, CDR2 SVGIG (reference sequence). Trimming pared 5 bases from V and 4 bases from J, leaving 13 bases between. The CDR3 is made up of 13 amino acids. CDR3 sequence (DNA): TGTGCCTGGGGGACGTGGGGTCCAGATACGCAGTATTTT. Protein sequence: CAWGTWGPDTQYF.

DNA of the CDR3: TGTGCCAGCAGGATGAGGGAGTTCTTC. This gives the protein CASRMREFF. The chain couples TRBV11-2 to TRBJ2-1; a possible D gene is TRBD2 (5 bases). This CDR3 has 9 residues. Trimming took off 6 bases at V and 14 bases at J, with 8 bases between the two ends. Germline V gene lookup returns CDR1 SGHAT and CDR2 FQNNGV.